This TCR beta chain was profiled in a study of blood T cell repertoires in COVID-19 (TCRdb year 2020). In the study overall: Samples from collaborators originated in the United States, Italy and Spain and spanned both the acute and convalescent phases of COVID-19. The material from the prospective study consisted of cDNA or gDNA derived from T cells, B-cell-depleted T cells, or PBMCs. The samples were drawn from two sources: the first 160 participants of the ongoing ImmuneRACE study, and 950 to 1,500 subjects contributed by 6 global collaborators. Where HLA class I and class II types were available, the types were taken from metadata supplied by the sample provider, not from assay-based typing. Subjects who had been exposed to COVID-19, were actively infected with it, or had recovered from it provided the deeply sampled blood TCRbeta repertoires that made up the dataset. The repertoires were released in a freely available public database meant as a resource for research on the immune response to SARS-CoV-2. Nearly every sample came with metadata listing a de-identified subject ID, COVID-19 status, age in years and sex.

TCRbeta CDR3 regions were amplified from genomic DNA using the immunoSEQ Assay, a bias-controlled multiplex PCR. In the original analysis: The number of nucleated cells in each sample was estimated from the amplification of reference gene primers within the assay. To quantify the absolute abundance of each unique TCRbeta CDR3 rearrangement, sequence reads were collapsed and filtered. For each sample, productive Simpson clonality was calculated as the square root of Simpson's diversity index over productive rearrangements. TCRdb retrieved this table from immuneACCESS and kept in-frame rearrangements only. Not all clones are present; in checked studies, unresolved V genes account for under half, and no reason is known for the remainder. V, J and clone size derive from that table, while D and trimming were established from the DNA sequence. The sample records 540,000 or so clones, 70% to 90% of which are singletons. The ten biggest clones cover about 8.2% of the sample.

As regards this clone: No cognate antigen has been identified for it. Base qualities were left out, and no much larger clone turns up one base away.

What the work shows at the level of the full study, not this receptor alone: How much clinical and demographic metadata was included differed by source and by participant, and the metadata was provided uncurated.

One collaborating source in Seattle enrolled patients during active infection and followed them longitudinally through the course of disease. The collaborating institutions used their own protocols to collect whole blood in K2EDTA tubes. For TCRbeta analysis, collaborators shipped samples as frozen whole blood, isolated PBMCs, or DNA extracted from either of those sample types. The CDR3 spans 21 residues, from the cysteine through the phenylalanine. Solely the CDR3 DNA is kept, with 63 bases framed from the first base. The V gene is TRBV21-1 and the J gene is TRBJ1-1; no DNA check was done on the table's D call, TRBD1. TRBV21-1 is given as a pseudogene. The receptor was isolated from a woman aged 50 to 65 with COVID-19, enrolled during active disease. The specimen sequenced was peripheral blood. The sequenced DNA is TGTGCCAGCAGCAAAGGAACACGTACAGGGACAGGGGACGATCAGAACACTGAAGCTTTCTTT. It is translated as CASSKGTRTGTGDDQNTEAFF.